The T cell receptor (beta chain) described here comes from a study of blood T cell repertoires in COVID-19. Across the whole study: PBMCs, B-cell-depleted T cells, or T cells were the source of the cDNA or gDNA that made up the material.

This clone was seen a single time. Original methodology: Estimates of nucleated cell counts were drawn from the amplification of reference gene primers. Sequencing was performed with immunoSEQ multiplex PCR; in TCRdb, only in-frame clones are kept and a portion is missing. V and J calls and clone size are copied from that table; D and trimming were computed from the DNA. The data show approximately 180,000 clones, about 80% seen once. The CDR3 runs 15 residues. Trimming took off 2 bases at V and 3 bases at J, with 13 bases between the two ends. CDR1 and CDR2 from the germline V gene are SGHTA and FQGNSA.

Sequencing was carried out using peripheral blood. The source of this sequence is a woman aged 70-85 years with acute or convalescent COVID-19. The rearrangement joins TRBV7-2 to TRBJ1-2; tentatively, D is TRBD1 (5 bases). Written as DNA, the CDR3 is TGTGCCAGCAGCTTAAGCGGGGGTTCAGACTATGGCTACACCTTC. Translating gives CASSLSGGSDYGYTF. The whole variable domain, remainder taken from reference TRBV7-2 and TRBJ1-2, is GAGVSQSPSNKVTEKGKDVELRCDPISGHTALYWYRQSLGQGLEFLIYFQGNSAPDKSGLPSDRFSAERTGGSVSTLTIQRTQQEDSAVYLCASSLSGGSDYGYTFGSGTRLTVV.